This passage covers 22 T cell receptor beta chains from one sample sequenced in a study of T cell responses to AZD1222 COVID-19 vaccine. The method was immunoSEQ multiplex PCR; TCRdb's version includes in-frame clones alone and lacks a portion of them. Found here are about 130,000 clones, roughly 88% of them singletons; the top ten hold less than 4.5%. The sequenced sample was peripheral blood, obtained on day 0 of MenACWY control vaccination. The receptor source for this set is an adult in good health.

The chain joins TRBV4-1 to TRBJ1-5, with D possibly TRBD1 on 6 matching bases. The CDR3 has 14 amino acids. Germline-derived CDR1 and CDR2 are MGHRA and YSYEKL. V lost 4 bases, J lost 3 bases, and 10 bases lay in between. CDR3 bases: TGCGCCAGCAGCCCCACAGGGAACAATCAGCCCCAGCATTTT. Residues: CASSPTGNNQPQHF.

This clone showed up just once. The chain recombines TRBV5-8 with TRBJ2-5; D not certain. Trimming shortened V by 2 bases and J by 5 bases, and 7 bases separated the two germline ends. The germline gives CDR1 SGHTS, CDR2 YDEGEE. The CDR3 loop spans 12 amino acids. CDR3: CASSFWSETQYF. CDR3 nucleotides: TGTGCCAGCAGCTTCTGGTCGGAGACCCAGTACTTC.

This chain connects TRBV6-4 to TRBJ2-3; 8 bases map to TRBD1. V shed 3 bases, J shed 2 bases, and the junction held 7 bases outside the gene matches. The CDR3 runs 16 residues. Germline lookup yields CDR1 MRHNA and CDR2 SNTAGT. CDR3 DNA sequence: TGTGCCAGCAGTGAGGGTCGGACAGGGCACACAGATACGCAGTATTTT. This sequence encodes CASSEGRTGHTDTQYF.

The chain recombines TRBV7-9 with TRBJ2-7; 10 bases align to TRBD1. The junction had 12 bases not matched to a gene; V was cut back by 5 bases and J by 5 bases. The CDR3 covers 16 residues. Germline assignment: CDR1 SEHNR and CDR2 FQNEAQ (reference sequence). The CDR3 DNA reads as TGTGCCAGCAGCAAGACCTCCGGGACAGGGGATCACGAGCAGTACGTC. Its protein product is CASSKTSGTGDHEQYV.

The chain is built from TRBV6-2 or TRBV6-3 and TRBJ2-7; D remains unclear. Per germline, CDR1 MNHEY and CDR2 SVGEGT. Trimming took off 5 bases at V and 1 base at J, with 18 bases between the two ends. The CDR3 totals 16 residues. CDR3 loop: CASSRAPNTVSYEQYV. The CDR3 DNA sequence: TGTGCCAGCAGTCGCGCTCCAAATACCGTATCCTACGAGCAGTACGTC.

The chain employs TRBV5-4 and TRBJ2-7; D gene ambiguous. The length of the CDR3 is 14 residues. The V and J ends lost 0 bases and 6 bases respectively, with 13 bases between them. Germline loops: CDR1 SGHNT, CDR2 YYREEE (reference sequence). This CDR3 reads CASSLDATATEQYV. The CDR3, as DNA: TGTGCCAGCAGCTTGGACGCTACCGCTACCGAGCAGTACGTC.

This chain links TRBV3-1 (or the pseudogene TRBV3-2) with TRBJ1-5; D remains ambiguous. In germline, CDR1 is LGHDT, CDR2 YNNKEL (reference sequence). CDR3 length: 15 residues. Deletions cut 4 bases from V and 2 bases from J, with 12 bases between. The CDR3 nucleotides read TGTGCCAGCAGCCCAGCGGGAATGGGCAATCAGCCCCAGCATTTT. Encoded protein: CASSPAGMGNQPQHF.

This sequence joins TRBV9 and TRBJ2-5, with TRBD1 matching over 9 bases. CDR3 length: 13 residues. Trimming removed 3 bases from V and 5 bases from J; junction bases left unmatched: 2. Germline V gene data show CDR1 as SGDLS and CDR2 as YYNGEE. The CDR3 is CASSAGQGETQYF. Written as DNA, the CDR3 is TGTGCCAGCAGCGCCGGACAGGGGGAGACCCAGTACTTC. Full variable domain (rest looked up from reference TRBV9 and TRBJ2-5): DSGVTQTPKHLITATGQRVTLRCSPRSGDLSVYWYQQSLDQGLQFLIQYYNGEERAKGNILERFSAQQFPDLHSELNLSSLELGDSALYFCASSAGQGETQYFGPGTRLLVL.

The J gene is TRBJ2-1, the V gene TRBV19, with D possibly TRBD1 on 6 matching bases. Germline V lookup: CDR1 LNHDA, CDR2 SQIVND (reference sequence). Trimming pared 5 bases from V and 0 bases from J, leaving 14 bases between. The CDR3 extends over 16 amino acids. CDR3 sequence (DNA): TGTGCCAGTAGTCTACAGGGTTCGAGCTCCTACAATGAGCAGTTCTTC. Translation gives CASSLQGSSSYNEQFF. Drawing the rest from reference TRBV19 and TRBJ2-1, the complete variable domain is DGGITQSPKYLFRKEGQNVTLSCEQNLNHDAMYWYRQDPGQGLRLIYYSQIVNDFQKGDIAEGYSVSREKKESFPLTVTSAQKNPTAFYLCASSLQGSSSYNEQFFGPGTRLTVL.

This chain uses TRBV6-5 with TRBJ1-5; maybe TRBD1 (6 bases). This CDR3 comprises 15 residues. V shed 10 bases and J shed 3 bases, with 19 bases lying between them. CDR1 is MNHEY and CDR2 is SVGAGI in the germline V gene. The CDR3 DNA follows: TGTGCCACCAAGCCCAGGGGATTGAACAATCAGCCCCAGCATTTT. Translating gives CATKPRGLNNQPQHF.

The V gene is TRBV4-2, the J gene TRBJ2-1; 12 bases align to TRBD2. Trimming cost V 4 bases and J 8 bases; bases outside gene matches: 6. CDR1 is LGHNA, CDR2 YNFKEQ, per germline. The CDR3 is made up of 15 amino acids. The CDR3 region is CASSPASGGADEQFF. The CDR3 bases are TGTGCCAGCAGCCCCGCTAGCGGGGGGGCCGATGAGCAGTTCTTC.

The V gene is TRBV5-1, the J gene TRBJ1-3; D might be TRBD1 (5 bases). This CDR3 is 18 amino acids long. Germline V gene data show CDR1 as SGHRS and CDR2 as YFSETQ. Trimming removed 0 bases from V and 0 bases from J, with 16 bases in between. The CDR3 bases are TGCGCCAGCAGCTTGGATCAGGGAGAGATTCGCTCTGGAAACACCATATATTTT. Protein sequence: CASSLDQGEIRSGNTIYF.

This clone was detected many times. The chain has TRBV7-6 and TRBJ2-3; maybe TRBD1 (7 bases). This CDR3 is built from 17 residues. V lost 1 base and J 2 bases, leaving 16 bases between the germline ends. Germline lookup yields CDR1 SGHVS and CDR2 FNYEAQ. This CDR3 reads CASSLGGDSLLTDTQYF. CDR3 sequence (DNA): TGTGCCAGCAGCTTAGGGGGGGACAGCCTTCTCACAGATACGCAGTATTTT. Together with reference TRBV7-6 and TRBJ2-3, the CDR3 gives the full variable domain: GAGVSQSPRYKVTKRGQDVALRCDPISGHVSLYWYRQALGQGPEFLTYFNYEAQQDKSGLPNDRFSAERPEGSISTLTIQRTEQRDSAMYRCASSLGGDSLLTDTQYFGPGTRLTVL.

V and J are TRBV7-9 and TRBJ1-1; a weak D match, TRBD1 (5 bases). V was pared by 5 bases and J by 0 bases, with 10 bases between. CDR1 is SEHNR and CDR2 is FQNEAQ in the germline V gene (reference sequence). This CDR3 comprises 14 residues. CDR3 region: CASSVGRMNTEAFF. The CDR3, as DNA: TGTGCCAGCAGCGTGGGACGGATGAACACTGAAGCTTTCTTT.

This sequence joins TRBV5-4 and TRBJ2-7; 12 bases match TRBD2. There are 16 residues in the CDR3. Trimming took 4 bases from V and 6 from J; bases not matched to a gene: 11. The V gene's germline CDR1 is SGHNT and CDR2 YYREEE (reference sequence). The CDR3 reads CASSPIGLAGRGEQYF. DNA for the CDR3: TGTGCCAGCAGCCCCATCGGACTAGCGGGACGGGGCGAGCAGTACTTC.

J is TRBJ1-5 and V is TRBV30; 9 bases align to TRBD1. V shed 4 bases and J 5 bases; nucleotides not matched to a gene: 6. The CDR3 extends over 14 amino acids. CDR1 and CDR2 from the germline V gene are GTSNPN and SVGIG (reference sequence). In nucleotides, the CDR3 is TGTGCCTGGACCAGGGGACAGGGATATCAGCCCCAGCATTTT. Amino acids: CAWTRGQGYQPQHF. Complete variable domain (other parts from reference TRBV30 and TRBJ1-5): SQTIHQWPATLVQPVGSPLSLECTVEGTSNPNLYWYRQAAGRGLQLLFYSVGIGQISSEVPQNLSASRPQDRQFILSSKKLLLSDSGFYLCAWTRGQGYQPQHFGDGTRLSIL.

V gene TRBV6-5 combines with J gene TRBJ2-3; 8 nucleotides align to TRBD2. This CDR3 comprises 15 residues. V was clipped by 4 bases and J by 3 bases; unmatched bases: 6. The V gene's germline CDR1 is MNHEY and CDR2 SVGAGI. The CDR3 DNA sequence: TGTGCCAGCAGTTCCGGGGGGGCGGAGACAGATACGCAGTATTTT. Translation: CASSSGGAETDTQYF.

The chain combines TRBV27 with TRBJ1-2; maybe TRBD1 (6 bases). The V and J ends lost 6 bases and 1 base respectively, with 9 bases between them. CDR1 is MNHEY and CDR2 is SMNVEV in the germline V gene (reference sequence). The CDR3 has 13 residues. CDR3 in amino acids: CASRGGGNYGYTF. The CDR3 nucleotides are TGTGCCAGCAGAGGGGGGGGTAACTATGGCTACACCTTC.

The chain is built from TRBV4-1 and TRBJ1-6; 8 bases match TRBD1. V dropped 3 bases and J dropped 13; count of bases not matched to a gene: 5. CDR3 size: 13 residues. Per germline, CDR1 MGHRA and CDR2 YSYEKL. CDR3 loop: CASSHPQGGPLHF. The CDR3 nucleotides read TGCGCCAGCAGCCACCCACAGGGGGGGCCCCTCCACTTT.

Only one count was recorded for this clone. The gene calls are TRBV6-2 or TRBV6-3 and TRBJ2-2; D is tentatively TRBD1 or TRBD2 (5 bases each). V dropped 0 bases and J dropped 1 base, with 15 bases sitting between them. Germline V lookup: CDR1 MNHEY, CDR2 SVGEGT. This CDR3 region has 18 residues. The CDR3 is CASSYSILGTVNTGELFF. The DNA of the CDR3 is TGTGCCAGCAGTTACTCGATACTTGGGACGGTGAACACCGGGGAGCTGTTTTTT.

V is TRBV29-1 and J is TRBJ2-3, with 8 nucleotides matching TRBD1. Germline CDR1 SQVTM, CDR2 ANQGSEA. Trimming took 4 bases from V and 3 from J; bases not matched to a gene: 3. There are 13 residues in the CDR3. CDR3 DNA sequence: TGCAGCGTTGGTGGACAGGGAACAGATACGCAGTATTTT. Protein: CSVGGQGTDTQYF.

The gene calls are TRBV29-1 and TRBJ1-2; 7 bases line up with TRBD1. The germline CDR1 and CDR2 sequences are SQVTM and ANQGSEA. The J segment lost 6 bases and the V segment lost 4 bases, leaving 8 bases of the junction unmatched. The CDR3 spans 13 residues. DNA of the CDR3: TGCAGCGTTGTAGGGGGACAGTTCCATGGCTACACCTTC. Translating gives CSVVGGQFHGYTF.